These 10 T cell receptor beta chains were all obtained from the same sample, sequenced in a study of blood T cell repertoires in COVID-19. Produced via immunoSEQ multiplex PCR; TCRdb's table is partial and in-frame only. Of tens of thousands of clones listed, approximately 80% are singletons. The specimen was peripheral blood. The receptors were sampled from a man in his 60s with acute or convalescent COVID-19.

V and J are TRBV11-2 and TRBJ2-7, with TRBD1 matching over 8 bases. Trimming at V came to 3 bases and at J to 0 bases, leaving 1 base not matched to a gene. The CDR3 sequence is 14 residues long. CDR1 is SGHAT and CDR2 is FQNNGV in the germline V gene. The CDR3 protein is CASSFGQGSYEQYF. The CDR3 nucleotides are TGTGCCAGCAGCTTCGGACAGGGCTCCTACGAGCAGTACTTC.

The chain carries TRBV30 and TRBJ2-5, with TRBD2 identical over 7 bases. Germline V gives CDR1 GTSNPN, CDR2 SVGIG (reference sequence). CDR3 length: 14 residues. V gave up 1 base and J gave up 5 bases; unmatched junction bases: 7. The CDR3 sequence is CAWSELAAVETQYF. The CDR3 bases are TGTGCCTGGAGTGAGCTAGCGGCGGTGGAGACCCAGTACTTC.

The chain has TRBV5-1 and TRBJ1-6; TRBD1 aligns across 7 bases. The V and J ends lost 0 bases and 5 bases, in that order; junction bases with no gene match: 8. Germline loops: CDR1 SGHRS, CDR2 YFSETQ. CDR3 length: 17 amino acids. CDR3 region: CASSLVEGAGNNSPLHF. DNA for the CDR3: TGCGCCAGCAGCTTGGTCGAGGGGGCAGGGAATAATTCACCCCTCCACTTT.

The chain is built from TRBV7-2 and TRBJ2-7; D is undetermined. V was cut by 5 bases and J by 1 base, with 6 bases left in between. Germline V gene data show CDR1 as SGHTA and CDR2 as FQGNSA. The CDR3 extends over 12 amino acids. CDR3 in amino acids: CASSQTSYEQYF. Here the CDR3 DNA reads TGTGCCAGCAGCCAGACATCCTACGAGCAGTACTTC.

The V gene is TRBV5-1, the J gene TRBJ2-3; 7 bases fit TRBD2. CDR1 SGHRS and CDR2 YFSETQ come from the germline V gene. The CDR3 sequence is 18 residues long. The junction had 12 bases not matched to a gene; V was cut back by 2 bases and J by 0 bases. The CDR3 reads CASSFSRAGVTSTDTQYF. Here the CDR3 DNA reads TGCGCCAGCAGCTTCTCTAGGGCGGGGGTAACTAGCACAGATACGCAGTATTTT.

The chain couples TRBV7-2 to TRBJ2-1; 10 nucleotides match TRBD1. Germline CDR1 SGHTA, CDR2 FQGNSA. The J segment lost 3 bases and the V segment lost 3 bases, leaving 2 bases of the junction unmatched. The CDR3 totals 15 residues. The CDR3 bases are TGTGCCAGCAGCTTCGGGACAGGGGTCTACAATGAGCAGTTCTTC. Translating gives CASSFGTGVYNEQFF.

In this sample, this clone turned up once. DNA of the CDR3: TGCAGCGTTGCAAAGAACACTGAAGCTTTCTTT. Translation gives CSVAKNTEAFF. V gene TRBV29-1 combines with J gene TRBJ1-1; unclear D gene. Germline-derived CDR1 and CDR2 are SQVTM and ANQGSEA. Trimming took 4 bases from V and 1 from J, leaving 4 bases between them. CDR3 length equals 11 residues.

This chain connects TRBV6-5 to TRBJ1-6; 7 bases fit TRBD1. CDR1 is MNHEY and CDR2 is SVGAGI in the germline V gene. V lost 6 bases, J lost 9 bases, and 8 bases stayed unmatched. The length of the CDR3 is 14 residues. The CDR3 DNA reads TGTGCCAGCAGCCGATTCAGGGGGACTTCACCCCTCCACTTT. It specifies CASSRFRGTSPLHF.

The chain recombines TRBV20-1 with TRBJ1-2; no clear D. CDR1 and CDR2 (germline): DFQATT, SNEGSKA (reference sequence). The length of the CDR3 is 12 residues. V lost 3 bases to trimming and J lost 7 bases, with 12 bases between them. CDR3 sequence reads: CSASSILGGYTF. DNA for the CDR3: TGCAGTGCTAGTTCCATTCTAGGTGGCTACACCTTC.

This chain joins TRBV5-1 and TRBJ1-4, with 7 bases identical to TRBD1. This CDR3 spans 17 amino acids. Per germline, CDR1 SGHRS and CDR2 YFSETQ. J gave up 0 bases and V 4 bases, and 9 bases lay outside the gene matches. CDR3 nucleotide sequence: TGCGCCAGCAGCCGCACAGGGGCCTTTGCAACTAATGAAAAACTGTTTTTT. Protein: CASSRTGAFATNEKLFF.